The entry below describes one T cell receptor beta chain. V was pared by 3 bases and J by 6 bases, with 11 bases of the junction left unmatched. CDR3 size: 16 residues. The germline V gene has CDR1 KGHSH and CDR2 LQKENI. Living in about two dozen US areas, the participants were between roughly 18 and 89 years of age. Clinical history reported by participants formed the basis on which cohorts were assigned. The sample comes from a study of blood T cell repertoires in COVID-19. The overall study: Both acute and convalescent COVID-19 samples were obtained from the United States, Italy and Spain.

Sequenced by immunoSEQ multiplex PCR; TCRdb stores in-frame clones only, minus some. The data contain some 130,000 clones, roughly 90% of them singletons. This rearrangement joins TRBV18 to TRBJ2-1, with TRBD1 matching 7 bases. The material sequenced was PBMCs or T cells enriched from blood (not recorded which). The sequence was collected from a man over 45 who had recovered from COVID-19. CDR3 region: CASSPPGTVISNEQFF. DNA for the CDR3: TGTGCCAGCTCACCTCCCGGGACAGTAATTTCCAATGAGCAGTTCTTC.